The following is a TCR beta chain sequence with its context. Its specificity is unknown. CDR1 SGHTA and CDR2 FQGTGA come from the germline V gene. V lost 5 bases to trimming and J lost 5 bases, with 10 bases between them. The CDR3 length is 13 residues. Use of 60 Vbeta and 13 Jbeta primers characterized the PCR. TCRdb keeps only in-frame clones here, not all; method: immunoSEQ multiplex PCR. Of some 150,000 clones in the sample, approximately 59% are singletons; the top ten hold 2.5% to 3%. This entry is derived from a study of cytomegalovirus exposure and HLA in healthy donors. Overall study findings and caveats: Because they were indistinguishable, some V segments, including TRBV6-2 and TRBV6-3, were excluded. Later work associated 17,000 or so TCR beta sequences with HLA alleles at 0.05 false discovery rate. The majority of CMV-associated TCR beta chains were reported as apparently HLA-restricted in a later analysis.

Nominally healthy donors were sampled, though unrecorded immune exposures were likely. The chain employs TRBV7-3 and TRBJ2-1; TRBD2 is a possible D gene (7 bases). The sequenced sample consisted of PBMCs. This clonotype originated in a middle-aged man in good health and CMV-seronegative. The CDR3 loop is CASSQGTNNEQFF. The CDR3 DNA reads TGTGCCAGCAGCCAGGGGACTAACAATGAGCAGTTCTTC.